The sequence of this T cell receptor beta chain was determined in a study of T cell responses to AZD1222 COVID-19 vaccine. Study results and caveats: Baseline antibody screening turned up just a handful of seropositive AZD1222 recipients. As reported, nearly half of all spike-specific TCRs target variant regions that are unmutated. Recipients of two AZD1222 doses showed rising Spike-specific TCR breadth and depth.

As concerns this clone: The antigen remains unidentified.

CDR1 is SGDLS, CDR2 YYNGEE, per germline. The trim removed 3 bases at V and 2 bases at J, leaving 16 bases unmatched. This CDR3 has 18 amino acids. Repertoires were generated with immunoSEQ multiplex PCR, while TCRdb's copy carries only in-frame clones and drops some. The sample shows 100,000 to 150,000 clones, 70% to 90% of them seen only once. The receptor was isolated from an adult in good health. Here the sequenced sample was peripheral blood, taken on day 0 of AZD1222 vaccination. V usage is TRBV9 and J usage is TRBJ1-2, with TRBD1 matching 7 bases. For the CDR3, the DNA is TGTGCCAGCAGCGGAGGGACAGCGGCTCGAAGATCCAACTATGGCTACACCTTC. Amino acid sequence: CASSGGTAARRSNYGYTF.